This entry lists 24 T cell receptor beta chains sequenced from one sample in a study of CD8 T cells in ankylosing spondylitis. TCRdb processed the 5' RACE reads anew with MiXCR; each CDR3 protein has one entry. Found here are 200,000 or so distinct CDR3 sequences, approximately 12% of them singletons; the top ten hold approximately 10%. The sequenced material came from blood, either unsorted or a sorted T cell fraction (not recorded which). The receptors originated from a female donor with ankylosing spondylitis or in good health (not recorded which).

This clonotype was recorded at least ten times. The chain uses TRBV28 and TRBJ1-6, with TRBD1 as a possible D gene (6 bases). Germline V gives CDR1 MDHEN, CDR2 SYDVKM. The V gene lost 10 bases and the J gene lost 9 bases, with 19 bases spanning the gap. There are 14 residues in the CDR3. The CDR3 region has the DNA TGTGCCATCTCTAGCGGACAGAACCGTTCACCCCTCCACTTT. Translated, it gives CAISSGQNRSPLHF.

This clonotype was detected ten times or more. The gene calls are TRBV29-1 and TRBJ2-1; 9 positions agree with TRBD1. CDR3 length equals 13 residues. The V gene's germline CDR1 is SQVTM and CDR2 ANQGSEA. J was trimmed by 6 bases and V by 7 bases; bases with no gene match: 7. CDR3 sequence (DNA): TGCAGCGCCGAACAGGGGGCAAGCAATGAGCAGTTCTTC. The encoded protein is CSAEQGASNEQFF.

This clonotype has a handful of counts. This chain connects TRBV5-1 to TRBJ2-3; the D gene is possibly TRBD2 (5 bases). Trimming cost V 2 bases and J 2 bases, with 12 bases left between them. Germline assignment: CDR1 SGHRS and CDR2 YFSETQ. The CDR3 contains 15 residues. DNA for the CDR3: TGCGCCAGCAGCTTACCGGGAAGAAACACAGATACGCAGTATTTT. The encoded protein is CASSLPGRNTDTQYF.

This clonotype appeared a few times. The chain employs TRBV7-8 and TRBJ2-1; TRBD1 aligns across 11 bases. The CDR3 covers 17 residues. Germline CDR1 is SGHVS and CDR2 is FQNEAQ. The junction had 11 bases not matched to a gene; V was cut back by 3 bases and J by 7 bases. The CDR3 reads CASSFPPGTGGPNEQFF. The CDR3 DNA follows: TGTGCCAGCAGCTTCCCACCCGGGACAGGGGGGCCGAATGAGCAGTTCTTC.

There are a few counts of this clonotype. V is TRBV29-1 and J is TRBJ2-5; 7 bases agree with TRBD1. CDR1 is SQVTM and CDR2 is ANQGSEA in the germline V gene. The CDR3 spans 12 residues. With V trimmed by 5 bases and J by 5 bases, 5 bases remained unmatched. The CDR3 region is CSVTDRVETQYF. The CDR3 region has the DNA TGCAGCGTTACCGACAGGGTTGAGACCCAGTACTTC.

This rearrangement joins TRBV12-3 or TRBV12-4 to TRBJ2-5; 7 bases align to TRBD1. After removal of 5 bases from V and 5 bases from J, the junction contained 5 bases not matched to a gene. The CDR3 runs to 13 residues. The CDR3 protein is CASSRTGEETQYF. DNA of the CDR3: TGTGCCAGCAGTCGTACAGGGGAGGAGACCCAGTACTTC.

Note on this clonotype: This could be a read error, since a much larger clone is one nucleotide away. This chain connects TRBV25-1 to TRBJ1-1; D is unclear. This CDR3 contains 13 residues. The germline V gene has CDR1 MGHDK and CDR2 SYGVNS. V dropped 9 bases and J dropped 3 bases, with 14 bases sitting between them. The CDR3 sequence: CASGRNTDTEAFF. The CDR3 bases are TGTGCCAGTGGGAGGAATACGGACACTGAAGCTTTCTTT.

This clonotype was counted at least ten times. The chain links TRBV20-1 to TRBJ2-7; TRBD1 matches 8 bases. The CDR3 length is 14 residues. With 5 bases clipped from V and 3 bases from J, the junction kept 9 bases outside the gene matches. CDR1 and CDR2 (germline): DFQATT, SNEGSKA (reference sequence). The CDR3, as DNA: TGCAGTGCTGAGACAGGGGCCAGCATCTACGAGCAGTACTTC. Its protein is CSAETGASIYEQYF.

This clonotype was seen ten or more times. V usage is TRBV4-2 and J usage is TRBJ2-7; TRBD2 agrees at 9 bases. Germline-derived CDR1 and CDR2 are LGHNA and YNFKEQ. The CDR3 is 16 residues long. V was clipped by 4 bases and J by 0 bases; unmatched bases: 7. The CDR3, as DNA: TGTGCCAGCAGCCTAACCTTAGCGGGAGACTCCTACGAGCAGTACTTC. It is translated as CASSLTLAGDSYEQYF.

Ten or more counts support this clonotype. The J gene is TRBJ2-7, the V gene TRBV9; 8 bases agree with TRBD2. The CDR3 consists of 16 residues. Per germline, CDR1 SGDLS and CDR2 YYNGEE. J gave up 3 bases and V 3 bases, and 11 bases lay outside the gene matches. The DNA of the CDR3 is TGTGCCAGCAGCGAGGCCCCAAGCGGGAGTATCTACGAGCAGTACTTC. This gives the protein CASSEAPSGSIYEQYF.

This clonotype has only a few counts. The V call is TRBV18, the J call TRBJ2-5; no definite D call. V gave up 2 bases and J gave up 5 bases, with 9 bases separating them. CDR1 KGHSH and CDR2 LQKENI come from the germline V gene. The CDR3 totals 13 residues. The CDR3 reads CASSPEQVETQYF. The CDR3 nucleotides read TGTGCCAGCTCACCAGAGCAGGTTGAGACCCAGTACTTC.

The rearrangement uses TRBV7-2 and TRBJ2-4, with 9 bases fitting TRBD2. This CDR3 contains 14 residues. Germline CDR1 SGHTA, CDR2 FQGNSA. Unmatched junction bases numbered 2, after V lost 1 base and J lost 7 bases. In nucleotides, the CDR3 is TGTGCCAGCAGCTTAGTGCGGGAGGGTAACATTCAGTACTTC. Translated, it gives CASSLVREGNIQYF.

In regard to this clonotype: A much larger clone sits a single nucleotide away, making a read error possible. The CDR3 here is CASSLVTGVRPQHF. CDR3 nucleotide sequence: TGCGCCAGCAGCTTGGTGACAGGGGTTCGGCCCCAGCATTTT. The chain carries TRBV5-1 and TRBJ1-5; TRBD1 aligns across 8 bases. This CDR3 has 14 residues. The trim removed 0 bases at V and 9 bases at J, leaving 5 bases unmatched. Per the germline V gene, CDR1 is SGHRS and CDR2 is YFSETQ.

V and J are TRBV18 and TRBJ2-1; D is perhaps TRBD2 (6 bases). CDR1 and CDR2 from the germline V gene are KGHSH and LQKENI. V was clipped by 4 bases and J by 0 bases, with 19 bases between them. The CDR3 is 18 residues long. The CDR3 protein is CASSLLGGPMSSYNEQFF. The CDR3 DNA reads as TGTGCCAGCTCACTCCTGGGGGGACCCATGAGCTCCTACAATGAGCAGTTCTTC.

The table lists this clonotype with many counts. The chain carries TRBV28 and TRBJ2-7, with a tentative D call TRBD2 (5 bases). The germline gives CDR1 MDHEN, CDR2 SYDVKM. CDR3 length: 12 residues. Trimming removed 5 bases from V and 3 bases from J, with 8 bases in between. The DNA for the CDR3 is TGTGCCAGCAGTCCAGACTACTACGAGCAGTACTTC. Its protein is CASSPDYYEQYF.

This clonotype was picked up many times. The chain recombines TRBV10-2 with TRBJ2-5; D uncertain. V dropped 11 bases and J dropped 5 bases, with 9 bases sitting between them. CDR3 length equals 10 residues. The germline V gene encodes CDR1 WSHSY and CDR2 SAAADI. The CDR3 reads CAWGGETQYF. CDR3 bases: TGCGCCTGGGGTGGGGAGACCCAGTACTTC.

V and J are TRBV28 and TRBJ2-5, with TRBD1 matching 7 bases. Looked up from germline, CDR1 is MDHEN and CDR2 is SYDVKM. J gave up 4 bases and V 6 bases, and 5 bases lay outside the gene matches. CDR3 length: 13 amino acids. The CDR3, as DNA: TGTGCCAGCAGCCACAACAGGGGAGAGACCCAGTACTTC. It yields the protein CASSHNRGETQYF.

Ten or more counts support this clonotype. The rearrangement uses TRBV20-1 and TRBJ2-3; D is ambiguous. The V and J ends lost 6 bases and 0 bases respectively, with 13 bases between them. CDR1 DFQATT and CDR2 SNEGSKA come from the germline V gene (reference sequence). The CDR3 covers 14 residues. The CDR3 sequence: CSADLGISTDTQYF. The CDR3 DNA reads TGCAGTGCCGACCTCGGCATTAGCACAGATACGCAGTATTTT.

This clonotype was detected ten times or more. J is TRBJ2-7 and V is TRBV28; the match to TRBD1 covers 8 bases. The CDR3 contains 16 residues. Trimming removed 4 bases from V and 1 base from J; junction bases left unmatched: 9. Germline assignment: CDR1 MDHEN and CDR2 SYDVKM. The CDR3 loop is CASSSPGQGSSYEQYF. The CDR3 DNA follows: TGTGCCAGCAGTTCTCCCGGACAGGGATCTTCCTACGAGCAGTACTTC.

The V gene is TRBV12-3 or TRBV12-4, the J gene TRBJ1-1; no definite D call. V lost 5 bases, J lost 0 bases, and 13 bases lay in between. This CDR3 is 15 amino acids long. The CDR3 loop reads CASSRTTGVNTEAFF. As DNA, the CDR3 is TGTGCCAGCAGTCGCACGACTGGGGTGAACACTGAAGCTTTCTTT.

This chain joins TRBV7-8 and TRBJ2-1, with TRBD2 matching 7 bases. The CDR3 is made up of 15 amino acids. The V gene's germline CDR1 is SGHVS and CDR2 FQNEAQ. The junction had 12 bases not matched to a gene; V was cut back by 5 bases and J by 8 bases. In nucleotides, the CDR3 is TGTGCCAGCAGCATCTCGTTCAGCGGGATGGATGAGCAGTTCTTC. It is translated as CASSISFSGMDEQFF. The full variable domain, completed using reference TRBV7-8 and TRBJ2-1, is GAGVSQSPRYKVAKRGQDVALRCDPISGHVSLFWYQQALGQGPEFLTYFQNEAQLDKSGLPSDRFFAERPEGSVSTLKIQRTQQEDSAVYLCASSISFSGMDEQFFGPGTRLTVL.

About this clonotype: Given a much more abundant clone one base away, this may be a read error. The rearrangement uses TRBV2 and TRBJ2-1, with 10 bases lining up with TRBD2. Germline V gene sequence: CDR1 SNHLY, CDR2 FYNNEI. This CDR3 has 15 amino acids. The CDR3 loop is CAGSRAGGDYNEQFF. CDR3 sequence (DNA): TGTGCCGGCAGTAGAGCGGGAGGGGATTACAATGAGCAGTTCTTC.

This chain joins TRBV5-6 and TRBJ1-3; the match to TRBD1 covers 7 bases. CDR1 and CDR2 from the germline V gene are SGHDT and YYEEEE. The CDR3 loop spans 16 amino acids. J gave up 2 bases and V 4 bases, and 9 bases lay outside the gene matches. In DNA, the CDR3 is TGTGCCAGCAGCCGATCTCTACAGGGGCCTGGAAACACCATATATTTT. This encodes CASSRSLQGPGNTIYF.

This clonotype was counted between two and nine times. The chain links TRBV19 to TRBJ2-2; TRBD1 might be the D (5 bases). CDR1 and CDR2 (germline): LNHDA, SQIVND (reference sequence). The CDR3 totals 16 residues. V lost 7 bases and J 1 base, leaving 16 bases between the germline ends. CDR3 loop: CASIVTWGRNTGELFF. Written as DNA, the CDR3 is TGTGCCAGTATAGTCACTTGGGGCAGGAACACCGGGGAGCTGTTTTTT.